Listed below are T cell receptor beta chains from one sample, sequenced in a study of blood T cell repertoires in COVID-19. Generated by immunoSEQ multiplex PCR, the TCRdb table keeps only in-frame clones and is missing some. The top ten clones hold 5% to 7% of a sample with about 190,000 clones, around 88% of them seen once. Sequences were obtained from PBMCs or T cells enriched from blood (not recorded which). The receptors here all came from a man aged 35 to 55 with acute COVID-19. The CDR3 runs from the conserved cysteine through the conserved F or W. D genes are given only for firm matches. The size entry is marked missing in some rows and otherwise reads once, few, many or a size class.

J gene	V gene	clone size	D gene	CDR3 DNA	CDR3 protein
TRBJ1-6	TRBV6-5	few	NA	TGTGCCAGCCTCCGGCGGGACGGTTGGGATTCACCCCTCCACTTT	CASLRRDGWDSPLHF
TRBJ1-4	TRBV15	NA	TRBD1	TGTGCCACCAGCATCCCATTGACAGGGGGTAATGAAAAACTGTTTTTT	CATSIPLTGGNEKLFF
TRBJ2-2	TRBV6-6	NA	TRBD2	TGTGCCAGCAGTTTGACTAGCGGGAGTCTTGGCGGGGAGCTGTTTTTT	CASSLTSGSLGGELFF
TRBJ2-5	TRBV18	NA	TRBD1	TGTGCCAGCTCAAAAGACAGGGAGGAGACCCAGTACTTC	CASSKDREETQYF
TRBJ1-1	TRBV6-5	NA	NA	TGTGCCAGCAGTATCCCCGGTAGCCTGAACACTGAAGCTTTCTTT	CASSIPGSLNTEAFF
TRBJ1-1	TRBV30	once	NA	TGTGCCTGGAGTGGAGGATCACGGTTCACTGAAGCTTTCTTT	CAWSGGSRFTEAFF
TRBJ1-1	TRBV10-3	NA	TRBD1	TGTGCCATCAGTGAGGGTCGAGGGACAGCGAACACTGAAGCTTTCTTT	CAISEGRGTANTEAFF
TRBJ2-2	TRBV5-1	NA	NA	TGCGCCAGCAGCTTCGGGAGAGCCAACACCGGGGAGCTGTTTTTT	CASSFGRANTGELFF
TRBJ1-4	TRBV6-5	NA	NA	TGTGCCAGCAGTTACCACGGCCCCGACACGGAAAAACTGTTTTTT	CASSYHGPDTEKLFF
TRBJ2-5	TRBV28	NA	TRBD1	TGTGCCAGCAGTGTCCCCCAGGGGGCCTCAGAGACCCAGTACTTC	CASSVPQGASETQYF
TRBJ2-5	TRBV13	NA	NA	TGTGCCAGCAGAACCGGGGAGACCCAGTACTTC	CASRTGETQYF
TRBJ2-5	TRBV24-1	NA	TRBD1	TGTGCCTCATCGGACAGGGTAGCGGAGACCCAGTACTTC	CASSDRVAETQYF
TRBJ1-2	TRBV7-2	NA	NA	TGTGCCAGCAGCTCGACAGCGACCAATGGCTACACCTTC	CASSSTATNGYTF
TRBJ2-1	TRBV29-1	NA	TRBD2	TGCAGCGTTGACGAACTAGCGGGGGGGAGCTCCTACAATGAGCAGTTCTTC	CSVDELAGGSSYNEQFF
TRBJ2-7	TRBV5-1	NA	TRBD1	TGCGCCAGCAGCACCGGGACAGGGGGCTACGAGCAGTACTTC	CASSTGTGGYEQYF
TRBJ2-2	TRBV5-4	NA	TRBD1	TGTGCCAGCAGTACAGGACAGGGCGGTAACACCGGGGAGCTGTTTTTT	CASSTGQGGNTGELFF
TRBJ2-1	TRBV7-9	NA	TRBD1	TGTGCCAGCAGCTTAGCGGGCCTAGGGGGCTATGAGCAGTTCTTC	CASSLAGLGGYEQFF
TRBJ2-2	TRBV24-1	NA	TRBD2	TGTGCCACCAGTGATTTAGCGGGAGGGCCTCAGAACACCGGGGAGCTGTTTTTT	CATSDLAGGPQNTGELFF
TRBJ2-1	TRBV29-1	NA	TRBD1	TGCAGCGTTGAACCCACAGGGGGCTTGGGCGGGAGAAATGGTGAGCAGTTCTTC	CSVEPTGGLGGRNGEQFF
TRBJ1-2	TRBV6-5	NA	TRBD1	TGTGCCAGCATCCGGACAGGCTATGGCTACACCTTC	CASIRTGYGYTF
TRBJ1-4	TRBV6-2/TRBV6-3	NA	NA	TGTGCCAGCAGTTACTCTTGGCCACTAAGTGGTGAAAAACTGTTTTTT	CASSYSWPLSGEKLFF
TRBJ1-2	TRBV7-9	once	NA	TGTGCCAGCAGCCCAACAGGGAGGGGGTACTATGGCTACACCTTC	CASSPTGRGYYGYTF
TRBJ2-5	TRBV13	NA	TRBD2	TGTGCCAGCAGCCCCAAGGGGAGGGTATCCCAGTACTTC	CASSPKGRVSQYF
TRBJ1-6	TRBV6-5	once	NA	TGTGCCAGCAGTTACTCGAATGAGAACCCAAGTTTGTCCCTCCACTTT	CASSYSNENPSLSLHF
TRBJ2-1	TRBV5-1	once	TRBD2	TGCGCCAGCAGCCCGAAGACTAGCGGGCCGAGGGATGAGCAGTTCTTC	CASSPKTSGPRDEQFF
TRBJ1-1	TRBV3-1/TRBV3-2	NA	TRBD1	TGTGCCAGCAGCCTAGGACAGGGACGGGATCACACTGAAGCTTTCTTT	CASSLGQGRDHTEAFF
TRBJ1-2	TRBV28	few	TRBD1	TGTGCCAGCCGGGACAGGGGTTTCACCTTC	CASRDRGFTF
TRBJ2-1	TRBV19	NA	TRBD2	TGTGCCAGTAGTACTAAGACAGCGAGACTAGCGGGATCAAATGAGCAGTTCTTC	CASSTKTARLAGSNEQFF
TRBJ2-7	TRBV6-2/TRBV6-3	NA	TRBD2	TGTGCCAGCAGTTCTGAGACTAGCGGGAGGCCGTACGAGCAGTACTTC	CASSSETSGRPYEQYF
TRBJ1-2	TRBV6-5	NA	TRBD1	TGTGCCAGCAGAGATTACAGGGGCTATGGCTACACCTTC	CASRDYRGYGYTF
TRBJ1-4	TRBV5-8	once	TRBD1	TGTGCCAGCAGGCGATCGGGACAGGGGGTCGAAAAACTGTTTTTT	CASRRSGQGVEKLFF
TRBJ1-4	TRBV5-1	NA	TRBD1	TGCGCCAGCGCTGGGACAGGGCAGGAAGAAAAACTGTTTTTT	CASAGTGQEEKLFF
TRBJ2-3	TRBV5-1	NA	NA	TGCGCCAGCAGCTTGGGCGGAGGCACAGATACGCAGTATTTT	CASSLGGGTDTQYF
TRBJ2-7	TRBV14	NA	TRBD2	TGTGCCAGCAGCCACAGCGGGAGAGATTCCTACGAGCAGTACTTC	CASSHSGRDSYEQYF
TRBJ2-1	TRBV27	NA	TRBD2	TGTGCCAGCAGTTACGGTAGCGGGAGAGGAGATGAGCAGTTCTTC	CASSYGSGRGDEQFF
TRBJ2-5	TRBV5-4	NA	TRBD2	TGTGCCAGCAGGCGGTCTGGCGGGAGTGTAGAGACCCAGTACTTC	CASRRSGGSVETQYF
TRBJ1-2	TRBV6-5	NA	NA	TGTGCCAGCAGCATGGGCTCCTTTGGCTACACCTTC	CASSMGSFGYTF